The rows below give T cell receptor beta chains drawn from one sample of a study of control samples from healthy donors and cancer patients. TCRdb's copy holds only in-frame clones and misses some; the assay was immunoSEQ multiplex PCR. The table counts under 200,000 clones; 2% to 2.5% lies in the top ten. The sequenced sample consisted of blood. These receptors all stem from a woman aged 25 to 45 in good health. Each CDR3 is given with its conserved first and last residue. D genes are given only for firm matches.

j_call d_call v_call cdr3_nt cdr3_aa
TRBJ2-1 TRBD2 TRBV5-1 TGCGCCAGCTGGGAGGGTAATGAGCAGTTCTTC CASWEGNEQFF
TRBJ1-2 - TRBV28 TGTGCCAGCAGTTTCGGGATCGGCTATGGCTACACCTTC CASSFGIGYGYTF
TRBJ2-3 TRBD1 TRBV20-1 TGCAGTGCTAGTCTGAGCAGGGGGCTAGGAGATACGCAGTATTTT CSASLSRGLGDTQYF
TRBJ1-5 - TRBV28 TGTGCCAGCAGTTCTCCGGGGGCCTATCAGCCCCAGCATTTT CASSSPGAYQPQHF
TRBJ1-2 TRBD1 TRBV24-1 TGTGCCACGGGTACGGGACAGGGGCTTAGTGGCTACACCTTC CATGTGQGLSGYTF
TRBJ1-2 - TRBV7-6 TGTGCCAGCAGCTTACGGGCCGGGGCTAACTATGGCTACACCTTC CASSLRAGANYGYTF
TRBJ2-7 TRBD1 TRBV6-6 TGTGCCAGCAGTAACAGGGGAGCCTACGAGCAGTACTTC CASSNRGAYEQYF
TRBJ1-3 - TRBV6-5 TGTGCCAGCAGTCTAACAGGCTACGGAAACACCATATATTTT CASSLTGYGNTIYF
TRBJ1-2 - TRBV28 TGTGCCAGCAGTTTCGACCAGGCCCATGGCTACACCTTC CASSFDQAHGYTF
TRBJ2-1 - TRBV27 TGTGCCAGCAGTCGGACAGTGTACAATGAGCAGTTCTTC CASSRTVYNEQFF
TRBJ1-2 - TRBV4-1 TGCGCCAGCAGCCAAGATTCGTTCGGGAACTATGGCTACACCTTC CASSQDSFGNYGYTF
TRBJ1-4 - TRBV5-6 TGTGCCAGCAGCTTGGCGGGGCTGGGGGGTGAAAAACTGTTTTTT CASSLAGLGGEKLFF
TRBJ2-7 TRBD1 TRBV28 TGTGCCAGCAGCTCGGGACAGGGGTACCACGAGCAGTACTTC CASSSGQGYHEQYF
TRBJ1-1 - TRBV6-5 TGTGCCACCCTATGGACCGCGAACACTGAAGCTTTCTTT CATLWTANTEAFF
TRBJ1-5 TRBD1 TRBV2 TGTGCCAGCAGTGAACAGGGGGGTCAGCCCCAGCATTTT CASSEQGGQPQHF
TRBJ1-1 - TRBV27 TGTGCCAGCACCCCCCTAACAGGGAACACTGAAGCTTTCTTT CASTPLTGNTEAFF
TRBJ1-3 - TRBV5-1 TGCGCCAGCAGCCCGGAGACAGGTCCCTCTGGAAACACCATATATTTT CASSPETGPSGNTIYF
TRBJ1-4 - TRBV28 TGTGCCAGCAGTCCTGGACACCCCCGGCAAAAACTGTTTTTT CASSPGHPRQKLFF
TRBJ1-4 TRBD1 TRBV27 TGTGCCAGCACAGGGGGACAGTCTAATGAAAAACTGTTTTTT CASTGGQSNEKLFF
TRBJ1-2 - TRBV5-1 TGCGCCAGCAGCTTGGGACCCCCGGACTATGGCTACACCTTC CASSLGPPDYGYTF
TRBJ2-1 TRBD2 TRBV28 TGTGCCAGCAGGATACAGGGGAGCGCGGGGGGGGTCTACAATGAGCAGTTCTTC CASRIQGSAGGVYNEQFF
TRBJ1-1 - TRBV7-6 TGTGCCAGCAGCCCTACAGGCAACTGGGGCCGCGACACTGAAGCTTTCTTT CASSPTGNWGRDTEAFF
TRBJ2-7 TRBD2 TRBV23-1 TGCGCCAGCAGTCAATCCGGCGGGGGAAAGCAGTACTTC CASSQSGGGKQYF
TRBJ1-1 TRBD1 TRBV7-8 TGTGCCAGCAGCGATCCGGGACAGGGGGGGAACACTGAAGCTTTCTTT CASSDPGQGGNTEAFF
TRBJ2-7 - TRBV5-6 TGTGCCAGCAGCGGGTATTATATTGCCGGCGAGCAGTACTTC CASSGYYIAGEQYF
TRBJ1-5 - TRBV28 TGTGCCAGCAGCCTGCCTCAGGGCGGCAATCAGCCCCAGCATTTT CASSLPQGGNQPQHF
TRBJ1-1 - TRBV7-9 TGTGCCAGCTCCTTAGTAGGGGGTGACACTGAAGCTTTCTTT CASSLVGGDTEAFF
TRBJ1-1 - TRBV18 TGTGCCAGCTCACTATCAAACAGGGTCACTGAAGCTTTCTTT CASSLSNRVTEAFF
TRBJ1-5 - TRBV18 TGTGCCAGCTCACAAAATACCGGACCCCAGCATTTT CASSQNTGPQHF
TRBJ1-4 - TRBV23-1 TGCGCCAGCCCCTTTCGACCCTTTAATGAAAAACTGTTTTTT CASPFRPFNEKLFF
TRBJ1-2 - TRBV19 TGTGCCAGTAGTAAAAATCTGCGCGGCTACACCTTC CASSKNLRGYTF